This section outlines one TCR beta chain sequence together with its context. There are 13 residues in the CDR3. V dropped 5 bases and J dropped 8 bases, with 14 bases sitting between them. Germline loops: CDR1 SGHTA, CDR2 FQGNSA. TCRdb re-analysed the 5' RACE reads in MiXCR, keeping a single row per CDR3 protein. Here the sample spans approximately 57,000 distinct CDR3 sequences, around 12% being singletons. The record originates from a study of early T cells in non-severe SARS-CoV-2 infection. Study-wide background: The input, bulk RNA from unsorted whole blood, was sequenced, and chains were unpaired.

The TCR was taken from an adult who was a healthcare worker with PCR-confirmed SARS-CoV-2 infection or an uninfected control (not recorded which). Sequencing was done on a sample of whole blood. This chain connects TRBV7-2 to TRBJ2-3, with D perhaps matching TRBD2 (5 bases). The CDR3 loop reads CASSQTIEGTQYF. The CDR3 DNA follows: TGTGCCAGCAGCCAAACCATTGAGGGTACGCAGTATTTT. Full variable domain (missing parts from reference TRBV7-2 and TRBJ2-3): GAGVSQSPSNKVTEKGKDVELRCDPISGHTALYWYRQSLGQGLEFLIYFQGNSAPDKSGLPSDRFSAERTGGSVSTLTIQRTQQEDSAVYLCASSQTIEGTQYFGPGTRLTVL.